These 32 T cell receptor beta chains were sequenced from one sample in a study of blood T cell repertoires in COVID-19. The table came from immunoSEQ multiplex PCR; TCRdb's copy has only in-frame clones and leaves some out. Of approximately 38,000 clones listed, around 87% are singletons. Source material: peripheral blood. The receptors were gathered from a man aged 30-40 years with active or convalescent COVID-19.

J is TRBJ1-4 and V is TRBV15; D gene ambiguous. V lost 5 bases, J lost 2 bases, and 12 bases lay in between. This CDR3 is 15 amino acids long. CDR1 is LNHNV, CDR2 YYDKDF, per germline (reference sequence). The CDR3 loop reads CATSGTWSTNEKLFF. For the CDR3, the DNA is TGTGCCACCAGCGGCACATGGTCGACTAATGAAAAACTGTTTTTT.

The rearrangement joins TRBV4-1 to TRBJ2-1; D is uncertain. This CDR3 comprises 18 residues. V dropped 3 bases and J dropped 0 bases, with 18 bases sitting between them. Germline V gene sequence: CDR1 MGHRA, CDR2 YSYEKL. In DNA form, the CDR3 reads TGCGCCAGCAGCCACCTACGAGCCGCTAGAAACTCCTACAATGAGCAGTTCTTC. It codes for CASSHLRAARNSYNEQFF.

A single count supports this clone. The genes are TRBV7-6 and TRBJ2-1; D may be TRBD1 (6 bases). The V end was cut by 4 bases, the J end by 6 bases, with 16 bases between. Looked up from germline, CDR1 is SGHVS and CDR2 is FNYEAQ. The CDR3 spans 15 residues. CDR3 region: CASSSLLGGLNEQFF. CDR3 bases: TGTGCCAGCAGCTCACTCTTAGGGGGTCTCAATGAGCAGTTCTTC.

The rearrangement joins TRBV6-5 to TRBJ2-2; 7 bases are a match to TRBD1. There are 13 residues in the CDR3. The V segment lost 6 bases and the J segment 5 bases; nucleotides outside the gene matches: 3. Germline V gene sequence: CDR1 MNHEY, CDR2 SVGAGI. CDR3 in amino acids: CASRRDSTGELFF. The CDR3 coding sequence is TGTGCCAGCAGAAGGGACAGTACCGGGGAGCTGTTTTTT.

V gene TRBV7-8 combines with J gene TRBJ1-5, with D perhaps TRBD1 (6 bases). From germline, CDR1 is SGHVS and CDR2 FQNEAQ. Trimming pared 4 bases from V and 6 bases from J, leaving 10 bases between. This CDR3 region has 13 residues. CDR3 nucleotide sequence: TGTGCCAGCAGCTACAGGGTGAGTCAGCCCCAGCATTTT. It is translated as CASSYRVSQPQHF.

The J gene is TRBJ2-1, the V gene TRBV7-6; TRBD2 agrees at 8 bases. Losses at the gene ends were 2 bases for V and 1 base for J; bases not matched to a gene: 4. Germline CDR1 and CDR2: SGHVS and FNYEAQ. The length of the CDR3 is 16 residues. Here the CDR3 DNA reads TGTGCCAGCAGCTTAATTCCTAGCGGGTCCTACAATGAGCAGTTCTTC. It translates to CASSLIPSGSYNEQFF.

This chain links TRBV18 with TRBJ2-5; 12 nucleotides match TRBD2. This CDR3 has 15 amino acids. V trimming: 6 bases; J trimming: 1 base; junction bases outside the gene matches: 3. CDR1 and CDR2 from the germline V gene are KGHSH and LQKENI. Written as DNA, the CDR3 is TGTGCCAGCTCTAGGACTAGCGGGGTCCAAGAGACCCAGTACTTC. Its translation is CASSRTSGVQETQYF.

The chain has TRBV9 and TRBJ2-1; D is perhaps TRBD2 (6 bases). V lost 0 bases to trimming and J lost 9 bases, with 13 bases between them. From germline, CDR1 is SGDLS and CDR2 YYNGEE. CDR3 size: 14 residues. Here the CDR3 reads CASSVVLGGPEQFF. The CDR3 region has the DNA TGTGCCAGCAGCGTAGTTCTGGGAGGCCCTGAGCAGTTCTTC.

The chain combines TRBV18 with TRBJ1-1, with 9 bases that match TRBD1. V lost 0 bases, J lost 0 bases, and 8 bases stayed unmatched. Germline lookup yields CDR1 KGHSH and CDR2 LQKENI. The CDR3 runs to 18 residues. The CDR3 sequence: CASSPPVGQGPMNTEAFF. DNA for the CDR3: TGTGCCAGCTCACCACCGGTGGGACAGGGACCCATGAACACTGAAGCTTTCTTT. Full variable domain (rest looked up from reference TRBV18 and TRBJ1-1): NAGVMQNPRHLVRRRGQEARLRCSPMKGHSHVYWYRQLPEEGLKFMVYLQKENIIDESGMPKERFSAEFPKEGPSILRIQQVVRGDSAAYFCASSPPVGQGPMNTEAFFGQGTRLTVV.

The chain is built from TRBV11-1 and TRBJ2-7; D not resolved. Germline values: CDR1 SGHAT, CDR2 FQDESV (reference sequence). CDR3 length equals 14 residues. V lost 2 bases, J lost 4 bases, and 12 bases lay in between. The CDR3 sequence: CASSLNEYRYEQYF. The CDR3 DNA follows: TGTGCCAGCAGCTTAAACGAATACCGGTACGAGCAGTACTTC.

The chain carries TRBV9 and TRBJ1-6, with D possibly TRBD1 on 5 matching bases. The CDR3 covers 17 residues. The V gene lost 0 bases and the J gene lost 4 bases, with 14 bases spanning the gap. Germline-derived CDR1 and CDR2 are SGDLS and YYNGEE. CDR3 in DNA: TGTGCCAGCAGCGTAGGACGCGACAGACCTTATAATTCACCCCTCCACTTT. The encoded protein is CASSVGRDRPYNSPLHF.

The chain couples TRBV2 to TRBJ2-4; 8 positions agree with TRBD2. Looked up from germline, CDR1 is SNHLY and CDR2 is FYNNEI. The junction had 10 bases not matched to a gene; V was cut back by 3 bases and J by 0 bases. The CDR3 has 18 amino acids. CDR3 in DNA: TGTGCCAGCAGTGACCCAGCGGGAGTTTACCTAGCCAAAAACATTCAGTACTTC. It translates to CASSDPAGVYLAKNIQYF. Variable domain in full (rest from reference TRBV2 and TRBJ2-4): EPEVTQTPSHQVTQMGQEVILRCVPISNHLYFYWYRQILGQKVEFLVSFYNNEISEKSEIFDDQFSVERPDGSNFTLKIRSTKLEDSAMYFCASSDPAGVYLAKNIQYFGAGTRLSVL.

As to this clone: Other DNA sequences in this specimen translate into the identical CDR3. The chain links TRBV28 to TRBJ2-3; a weak D match, TRBD1 (6 bases). Germline-derived CDR1 and CDR2 are MDHEN and SYDVKM. This CDR3 spans 16 amino acids. Trimming removed 5 bases at V and 3 bases at J, with 18 bases between. The CDR3 spells CASSPQGLRRTDTQYF. CDR3 coding DNA: TGTGCCAGCAGTCCGCAGGGGTTACGGCGGACAGATACGCAGTATTTT.

J is TRBJ1-2 and V is TRBV11-2; D unclear. Germline V gene data show CDR1 as SGHAT and CDR2 as FQNNGV. The CDR3 contains 13 residues. V was trimmed by 0 bases and J by 3 bases, leaving 5 bases between them. The CDR3 is CASSLDSYYGYTF. The CDR3 nucleotides read TGTGCCAGCAGCTTAGACAGTTACTATGGCTACACCTTC.

The chain recombines TRBV29-1 with TRBJ1-3; tentative D call: TRBD1 (6 bases). CDR3 length: 12 amino acids. In germline, CDR1 is SQVTM, CDR2 ANQGSEA. The V end lost 7 bases, the J end lost 2 bases, and 9 bases lay between the germline ends. This chain's CDR3 is CSAGTTGNTIYF. CDR3 coding DNA: TGCAGCGCTGGGACAACTGGAAACACCATATATTTT. The whole variable domain, remainder taken from reference TRBV29-1 and TRBJ1-3, is SAVISQKPSRDICQRGTSLTIQCQVDSQVTMMFWYRQQPGQSLTLIATANQGSEATYESGFVIDKFPISRPNLTFSTLTVSNMSPEDSSIYLCSAGTTGNTIYFGEGSWLTVV.

The rearrangement joins TRBV7-6 to TRBJ2-2; 9 bases agree with TRBD2. After removal of 2 bases from V and 4 bases from J, the junction contained 8 bases not matched to a gene. The CDR3 has 17 residues. Per the germline V gene, CDR1 is SGHVS and CDR2 is FNYEAQ. The CDR3 nucleotides read TGTGCCAGCAGCTTAATCCCTAGCGGGGCGGGCACCGGGGAGCTGTTTTTT. It encodes CASSLIPSGAGTGELFF.

This chain links TRBV10-3 with TRBJ1-2, with a possible D match to TRBD1 (5 bases). CDR1 and CDR2 from the germline V gene are ENHRY and SYGVKD. The CDR3 length is 12 residues. V was shortened by 0 bases and J by 6 bases, with 5 bases between the two germline ends. The CDR3 DNA reads TGTGCCATCAGTGAGTCAGGGGATGGCTACACCTTC. Protein product: CAISESGDGYTF.

The chain has TRBV6-5 and TRBJ1-5; a weak D match, TRBD1 (5 bases). Germline values: CDR1 MNHEY, CDR2 SVGAGI. This CDR3 comprises 15 residues. V was clipped by 0 bases and J by 5 bases, with 11 bases between them. This CDR3 is CASSYSRTPHQPQHF. The CDR3 nucleotides read TGTGCCAGCAGTTACTCGAGGACACCTCATCAGCCCCAGCATTTT.

This chain joins TRBV9 and TRBJ2-1, with 8 nucleotides matching TRBD2. This CDR3 has 15 amino acids. The ends lost 3 bases at V and 3 bases at J; junction bases unmatched: 5. The germline V gene encodes CDR1 SGDLS and CDR2 YYNGEE. The CDR3 DNA is TGTGCCAGCAGCGCACTAGCGGTCCTCTACAATGAGCAGTTCTTC. It translates to CASSALAVLYNEQFF.

The chain joins TRBV27 to TRBJ1-1; D might be TRBD1 (5 bases). The V end was cut by 0 bases, the J end by 4 bases, with 15 bases between. Germline V lookup: CDR1 MNHEY, CDR2 SMNVEV (reference sequence). CDR3 length: 16 residues. This CDR3 reads CASSLSIGQGATEAFF. CDR3 bases: TGTGCCAGCAGTTTATCGATAGGCCAGGGCGCCACTGAAGCTTTCTTT.

Relative to its sample, this clone is medium-sized (0.01 to 0.1%). The chain recombines TRBV4-3 with TRBJ1-2; 8 bases fit TRBD1. The germline V gene has CDR1 LGHNA and CDR2 YSLEER. The CDR3 has 15 residues. V shed 3 bases, J shed 8 bases, and the junction held 11 bases outside the gene matches. CDR3 sequence reads: CASSQTGEGLQGYTF. In DNA form, the CDR3 reads TGCGCCAGCAGCCAGACAGGGGAGGGTCTACAGGGCTACACCTTC.

This chain uses TRBV7-8 with TRBJ2-7; tentative D call: TRBD2 (6 bases). Germline V gives CDR1 SGHVS, CDR2 FQNEAQ. The CDR3 contains 14 residues. Trimming cost V 3 bases and J 4 bases, with 13 bases left between them. The CDR3 region has the DNA TGTGCCAGCAGCTTTGCTAGCGCTTTGTACGAGCAGTACGTC. Translating gives CASSFASALYEQYV.

By share, this clone counts as medium-sized. The CDR3 sequence: CASSLGGDTGELFF. The CDR3, as DNA: TGTGCCAGCAGCTTAGGGGGAGACACCGGGGAGCTGTTTTTT. The chain links TRBV5-8 to TRBJ2-2; D may be TRBD1 (6 bases). Trimming pared 2 bases from V and 3 bases from J, leaving 8 bases between. The CDR3 consists of 14 residues. CDR1 and CDR2 from the germline V gene are SGHTS and YDEGEE.

The chain couples TRBV7-3 to TRBJ2-3; 10 nucleotides align to TRBD2. The CDR3 is 15 amino acids. The germline gives CDR1 SGHTA, CDR2 FQGTGA. The trim removed 4 bases at V and 5 bases at J, leaving 6 bases unmatched. CDR3 protein: CASSSPSGSRDTQYF. The CDR3 DNA reads as TGTGCCAGCAGCTCGCCTAGCGGGAGTAGAGATACGCAGTATTTT.

The chain carries TRBV6-6 and TRBJ2-2; 10 bases agree with TRBD2. The CDR3 consists of 14 residues. J was trimmed by 7 bases and V by 7 bases; bases with no gene match: 6. In germline, CDR1 is MNHNY, CDR2 SVGAGI (reference sequence). This CDR3 is CASKRGGWDGELFF. The CDR3 DNA follows: TGTGCCAGCAAGCGGGGGGGCTGGGACGGGGAGCTGTTTTTT.

This clone has a handful of counts. The chain carries TRBV2 and TRBJ2-7; TRBD1 matches at 10 bases. The CDR3 is 14 amino acids. The germline V gene has CDR1 SNHLY and CDR2 FYNNEI. The V segment lost 6 bases and the J segment 2 bases; nucleotides outside the gene matches: 4. CDR3 DNA sequence: TGTGCCAGCAGCCCCGGACAGGGGGCCTACGAGCAGTACTTC. Protein product: CASSPGQGAYEQYF.

The chain joins TRBV27 to TRBJ1-1; D gene unclear. Trimming stripped 2 bases from V and 6 bases from J, with 13 bases between. Germline lookup yields CDR1 MNHEY and CDR2 SMNVEV (reference sequence). The CDR3 extends over 14 amino acids. Here the CDR3 reads CASSLMLSSAEAFF. For the CDR3, the DNA is TGTGCCAGCAGTTTAATGCTATCTTCGGCTGAAGCTTTCTTT.

The V and J genes are TRBV11-3 and TRBJ2-1; possible D gene TRBD2, 6 bases. Deletions cut 7 bases from V and 6 bases from J, with 19 bases between. CDR1 SGHNT and CDR2 YENEEA come from the germline V gene. CDR3 size: 15 residues. CDR3 nucleotides: TGTGCCAGCACCCAAGGGACTCCGCGTCGCAATGAGCAGTTCTTC. Its protein is CASTQGTPRRNEQFF.

This chain joins TRBV5-1 and TRBJ2-1; D might be TRBD1 (6 bases). Germline V gene lookup returns CDR1 SGHRS and CDR2 YFSETQ. There are 14 residues in the CDR3. Trimming took 4 bases from V and 4 from J, leaving 12 bases between them. This CDR3 is CASSPQGLYNEQFF. The CDR3 DNA reads TGCGCCAGCAGCCCTCAGGGGCTTTACAATGAGCAGTTCTTC.

The chain employs TRBV7-2 and TRBJ2-5; D gene uncertain. V lost 5 bases and J lost 5, with 6 bases in between. Germline lookup yields CDR1 SGHTA and CDR2 FQGNSA. The CDR3 contains 11 residues. The DNA of the CDR3 is TGTGCCAGCAGCCCGAGGGAGACCCAGTACTTC. It translates to CASSPRETQYF.

The chain employs TRBV30 and TRBJ2-5, with 8 bases that match TRBD2. CDR1 GTSNPN and CDR2 SVGIG come from the germline V gene (reference sequence). V lost 2 bases, J lost 1 base, and 6 bases stayed unmatched. The CDR3 has 15 residues. The CDR3 nucleotides are TGTGCCTGGAGTAGGGATAGCGGGGTCCAAGAGACCCAGTACTTC. As protein: CAWSRDSGVQETQYF.

The chain links TRBV6-1 to TRBJ2-5, with 10 nucleotides matching TRBD2. Germline V gives CDR1 MNHNS, CDR2 SASEGT. The trim removed 6 bases at V and 5 bases at J, leaving 9 bases unmatched. The CDR3 has 15 residues. CDR3 amino acids: CASRDLAGGSETQYF. For the CDR3, the DNA is TGTGCCAGCAGGGACTTAGCGGGAGGATCCGAGACCCAGTACTTC.